The 22 T cell receptor beta chains below were found in one sample sequenced in a study of T cell clonality in common variable immunodeficiency. Study-level results: Fewer deletions and N-nucleotide insertions were reportedly seen in common variable immunodeficiency TCR beta sequences.

Here immunoSEQ multiplex PCR was the method, and the copy in TCRdb shows in-frame clones only, minus some. The sample includes 25,000 to 30,000 clones, none of them occurring once. The antigens of these receptors remain unknown. The sequencing input was peripheral blood mononuclear cells. All receptors come from a human donor with common variable immunodeficiency.

In the case of this clone: The read comes to an end 3 residues before the CDR3 does, leaving the germline J gene to fill in the end. V gene TRBV19 combines with J gene TRBJ2-3; no reliable D call. V was pared by 4 bases and J by 0 bases, with 11 bases between. The CDR3 runs 15 residues. Per germline, CDR1 LNHDA and CDR2 SQIVND (reference sequence). CDR3 sequence: CASSTIIQSTDTQYF. CDR3 DNA, as far as it was read: TGTGCCAGTAGTACCATTATACAGAGCACAGATACG.

With respect to this clone: The read falls 3 residues short of the CDR3 end, and the missing part is taken from the germline J gene. The V and J genes are TRBV7-6 and TRBJ2-3, with 11 bases fitting TRBD2. The germline CDR1 and CDR2 sequences are SGHVS and FNYEAQ. The CDR3 is 15 residues long. V dropped 4 bases and J dropped 3; count of bases not matched to a gene: 3. The part of the CDR3 DNA that was read is TGTGCCAGCAGCTCTATAGCGGGGGGGACAGATACG. This translates into CASSSIAGGTDT. The whole CDR3 is CASSSIAGGTDTQYF.

With regard to this clone: The read ends 3 residues shy of where the CDR3 ends; the end is completed using the germline J gene. The rearrangement links TRBV7-2 to TRBJ1-4; TRBD1 matches at 10 bases. CDR1 SGHTA and CDR2 FQGNSA come from the germline V gene. This CDR3 region has 15 residues. The junction had 4 bases not matched to a gene; V was cut back by 1 base and J by 8 bases. The part of the CDR3 DNA that was read is TGTGCCAGCAGCTTAGGACAGGGGGCAAGCGAAAAA. Its protein product is CASSLGQGASEK. In full, the CDR3 is CASSLGQGASEKLFF.

This clone occurred many times. The CDR3 end is not reached by the read, which stops 3 residues before it; the germline J gene fills it in. The chain carries TRBV10-3 and TRBJ1-2, with D maybe TRBD1 (6 bases). Looked up from germline, CDR1 is ENHRY and CDR2 is SYGVKD. The V gene lost 6 bases and the J gene lost 4 bases, with 12 bases spanning the gap. The CDR3 sequence is 13 residues long. The CDR3 here is CAIRGGSSYGYTF. The part of the CDR3 DNA that was read is TGTGCCATCAGAGGGGGTAGTAGCTATGGC.

CDR3 DNA, as far as it was read: TGTGCCAGCAGTAGAAGAGGGGATAATCAGCCC. Translating it yields CASSRRGDNQP. The entire CDR3 reads CASSRRGDNQPQHF. V and J are TRBV6-2 or TRBV6-3 and TRBJ1-5, with D maybe TRBD1 (5 bases). Read coverage stops 3 residues before the CDR3 terminus; the germline J gene supplies the remainder. Germline lookup yields CDR1 MNHEY and CDR2 SVGEGT. Trimming left V 5 bases short and J 4 bases short, with 12 bases between. CDR3 size: 14 residues.

This clone was found many times. The read comes to an end 3 residues before the CDR3 does, leaving the germline J gene to fill in the end. The V gene is TRBV18, the J gene TRBJ1-2, with D hard to call. This CDR3 is built from 14 residues. V lost 3 bases to trimming and J lost 4 bases, with 12 bases between them. Germline V gives CDR1 KGHSH, CDR2 LQKENI. The CDR3: CASSPAAGSYGYTF. CDR3 DNA, as far as it was read: TGTGCCAGCTCACCGGCTGCGGGTAGCTATGGC.

This clone occurred many times. The CDR3 extends 3 residues past the end of the read, so its final part is completed from the germline J gene. The V gene is TRBV5-1, the J gene TRBJ1-1; 7 bases fit TRBD1. Germline CDR1 reads SGHRS; CDR2 reads YFSETQ. With V trimmed by 7 bases and J by 2 bases, 5 bases remained unmatched. There are 13 residues in the CDR3. The DNA read from the CDR3 is TGCGCCAGCGGGGGACAGAAAAACACTGAA. It is translated as CASGGQKNTE. The entire CDR3 reads CASGGQKNTEAFF.

A note on this clone: The CDR3 end falls 3 residues outside the read, so it is completed with the germline J gene. The chain uses TRBV19 and TRBJ1-6, with TRBD1 as a possible D gene (6 bases). Trimming took off 7 bases at V and 9 bases at J, with 16 bases between the two ends. This CDR3 spans 14 amino acids. CDR1 is LNHDA, CDR2 SQIVND, per germline (reference sequence). The CDR3 here is CASTWGLDSSPLHF. The part of the CDR3 DNA that was read is TGTGCCAGTACTTGGGGGCTTGATAGTTCACCC.

This clone was counted between two and nine times. Read sequence stops 3 residues before the CDR3 end, and the germline J gene provides the missing end. The V gene is TRBV19, the J gene TRBJ1-1; unclear D gene. This CDR3 region has 13 residues. The germline V gene has CDR1 LNHDA and CDR2 SQIVND (reference sequence). Trimming removed 1 base at V and 3 bases at J, with 6 bases between. CDR3 DNA (partial): TGTGCCAGTAGTATAGGGTCAGACACTGAA. It codes for CASSIGSDTE. The whole CDR3 protein reads CASSIGSDTEAFF.

Ten or more counts support this clone. The read terminates 3 residues ahead of where the CDR3 ends, so the germline J gene completes it. The genes are TRBV14 and TRBJ2-2; D possibly corresponds to TRBD2 (6 bases). V was trimmed by 4 bases and J by 7 bases, leaving 13 bases between them. The germline gives CDR1 SGHDN, CDR2 FVKESK. This CDR3 has 14 amino acids. The part of the CDR3 DNA that was read is TGTGCCAGCAGCCGCCAGGCGGGGATCGGGGAG. Residues: CASSRQAGIGE. The full CDR3 protein is CASSRQAGIGELFF.

This clone has a count of ten or more. The missing CDR3 end, 3 residues past where the read stops, is filled in from the germline J gene. The chain combines TRBV5-1 with TRBJ1-4; TRBD1 might be the D (5 bases). V was clipped by 1 base and J by 4 bases, with 11 bases between them. The CDR3 is 15 residues long. Looked up from germline, CDR1 is SGHRS and CDR2 is YFSETQ. The sequenced CDR3 bases are TGCGCCAGCAGCTTGTCGACAGCTGTTAATGAAAAA. Translation: CASSLSTAVNEK. The whole CDR3 is CASSLSTAVNEKLFF.

About this clone itself: The read is 3 residues too short to cover the CDR3 end, so that end is filled in from the germline J gene. V usage is TRBV30 and J usage is TRBJ2-7; D is unresolved. V gave up 4 bases and J gave up 3 bases, with 7 bases separating them. From germline, CDR1 is GTSNPN and CDR2 SVGIG (reference sequence). CDR3 size: 11 residues. CDR3: CAWTDGYEQYF. The part of the CDR3 DNA that was read is TGTGCCTGGACAGATGGCTACGAG.

This clone was counted a few times. The CDR3 goes on 3 residues after the read ends, and that part is filled in from the germline J gene. The gene calls are TRBV19 and TRBJ2-3; 9 bases are a match to TRBD1. The germline gives CDR1 LNHDA, CDR2 SQIVND (reference sequence). V was clipped by 8 bases and J by 4 bases; unmatched bases: 10. The CDR3 is 15 residues long. The sequenced CDR3 bases are TGTGCCAGTGGAGCGGGACAGGGACTCCCAGATACG. It yields the protein CASGAGQGLPDT. The whole CDR3 is CASGAGQGLPDTQYF.

The sample holds many counts of this clone. The missing CDR3 end, 3 residues past where the read stops, is filled in from the germline J gene. This chain links TRBV7-7 with TRBJ2-5; TRBD2 is a possible D gene (6 bases). Germline values: CDR1 SSHAT, CDR2 FNYEAQ (reference sequence). The germline V and J ends were trimmed by 5 bases and 3 bases, with 10 bases remaining between them. The CDR3 consists of 13 residues. The DNA read from the CDR3 is TGTGCCAGCAGCCTCGAGCGGGAAGAGACC. It translates to CASSLEREET. The entire CDR3 sequence reads CASSLEREETQYF.

Details on this clone: The read ends 3 residues early relative to the CDR3; the germline J gene fills the gap. The chain uses TRBV13 and TRBJ2-7; 7 bases map to TRBD2. Germline CDR1 and CDR2: PRHDT and FYEKMQ (reference sequence). Unmatched junction bases numbered 4, after V lost 2 bases and J lost 6 bases. The CDR3 is made up of 13 amino acids. CDR3 sequence: CASSLPSGGEQYF. The covered CDR3 bases are TGTGCCAGCAGCTTACCGTCGGGGGGCGAG. The variable domain in full, completed from reference TRBV13 and TRBJ2-7, reads AAGVIQSPRHLIKEKRETATLKCYPIPRHDTVYWYQQGPGQDPQFLISFYEKMQSDKGSIPDRFSAQQFSDYHSELNMSSLELGDSALYFCASSLPSGGEQYFGPGTRLTVT.

CDR3 sequence reads: CASSNRAPNTEAFF. CDR3 bases read: TGTGCCAGCAGCAACAGGGCTCCCAACACTGAA. The chain is built from TRBV7-9 and TRBJ1-1; weak D call: TRBD1 (6 bases). The observed sequence ends 3 residues before the CDR3 terminus, with the missing tail filled in from the germline J gene. Germline-derived CDR1 and CDR2 are SEHNR and FQNEAQ (reference sequence). V shed 5 bases and J shed 2 bases, with 12 bases lying between them. This CDR3 spans 14 amino acids.

As regards this clone: Read data end 3 residues before the CDR3 end; the end is taken from the germline J gene. This chain links TRBV18 with TRBJ1-1; 8 nucleotides agree with TRBD1. This CDR3 comprises 14 residues. Losses at the gene ends were 6 bases for V and 4 bases for J; bases not matched to a gene: 7. The germline gives CDR1 KGHSH, CDR2 LQKENI. CDR3 residues: CASSARDRSTEAFF. CDR3 DNA, as far as it was read: TGTGCCAGCTCGGCTAGGGACAGGAGCACTGAA.

This clone occurred many times. The read gets to within 3 residues of the CDR3 end, and the germline J gene fills in the rest. The J gene is TRBJ2-3, the V gene TRBV20-1; TRBD2 agrees at 12 bases. V lost 6 bases, J lost 2 bases, and 6 bases stayed unmatched. The CDR3 covers 15 residues. Germline V lookup: CDR1 DFQATT, CDR2 SNEGSKA (reference sequence). CDR3 sequence: CSALTSGGDTDTQYF. The sequenced part of the CDR3 DNA is TGCAGTGCCTTGACTAGCGGGGGCGACACAGATACG.

This clone was picked up a small number of times. Read coverage stops 3 residues before the CDR3 terminus; the germline J gene supplies the remainder. The chain is built from TRBV19 and TRBJ1-1, with D possibly TRBD1 on 5 matching bases. The CDR3 is 15 residues long. Germline V gives CDR1 LNHDA, CDR2 SQIVND (reference sequence). The ends were cut back, 7 bases at V and 4 bases at J, with 19 bases in the middle. The CDR3 bases that were read are TGTGCCAGTACCCAAATCCAGGGAGGAGGCACTGAA. The encoded protein is CASTQIQGGGTE. The complete CDR3 sequence is CASTQIQGGGTEAFF.

The table lists this clone with a few counts. The read ends 3 residues before the CDR3 terminus; that terminus is restored from the germline J gene. This rearrangement joins TRBV6-2 or TRBV6-3 to TRBJ1-6, with D tentatively TRBD1 (5 bases). Germline V gene sequence: CDR1 MNHEY, CDR2 SVGEGT. This CDR3 comprises 13 residues. Trimming removed 5 bases from V and 8 bases from J, with 10 bases in between. CDR3 amino acids: CASSRRGDSPLHF. CDR3 DNA, as far as it was read: TGTGCCAGCAGTCGACGGGGGGATTCACCC.

This clone was seen a few times. This chain's CDR3 is CASSLGGQSNGGTEAFF. Incomplete CDR3 DNA: TGTGCCAGCAGCTTAGGGGGACAGTCCAATGGTGGCACTGAA. V is TRBV7-3 and J is TRBJ1-1, with 7 bases lining up with TRBD1. The read comes to an end 3 residues before the CDR3 does, leaving the germline J gene to fill in the end. Germline values: CDR1 SGHTA, CDR2 FQGTGA. The V and J ends lost 2 bases and 4 bases, in that order; junction bases with no gene match: 13. This CDR3 is 17 amino acids long. Full variable domain (remainder filled in from reference TRBV7-3 and TRBJ1-1): GAGVSQTPSNKVTEKGKYVELRCDPISGHTALYWYRQSLGQGPEFLIYFQGTGAADDSGLPNDRFFAVRPEGSVSTLKIQRTERGDSAVYLCASSLGGQSNGGTEAFFGQGTRLTVV.

This clone was detected only a few times. The observed sequence ends 3 residues before the CDR3 terminus, with the missing tail filled in from the germline J gene. The chain couples TRBV6-2 or TRBV6-3 to TRBJ2-5; 11 bases match TRBD2. Trimming cost V 10 bases and J 2 bases; bases outside gene matches: 6. Germline loops: CDR1 MNHEY, CDR2 SVGEGT. The CDR3 spans 14 residues. CDR3 sequence reads: CAIRRLAGQETQYF. The part of the CDR3 DNA that was read is TGTGCCATCCGCCGACTAGCGGGGCAAGAGACC.